The T cell receptor (beta chain) described here comes from a study of regulatory T cells in long-lasting Graves disease. Whole-study findings and limits: Newly diagnosed patients had higher TCR diversity than persistent Graves' patients did.

This sample's time point: persistent/refractory GD, antithyroid drugs over 5 years with positive TRAb. Isolated PBMC RNA provided the starting material for the TCR library. Clinicians diagnosed Graves' disease using American Thyroid Association guidelines. V was cut by 1 base and J by 9 bases, with 16 bases left in between. Germline V CDR1 and CDR2: SNHLY, FYNNEI. CDR3 size: 15 residues. Only a few counts were recorded for this clonotype. Its antigen is not identified. Arm-PCR with iRepertoire HTBI primers amplified the CDR3 regions for these TCR beta libraries. Methods used by the authors: Identification across samples found more than 55 TRBV and around 15 TRBJ segments. Each CDR3 protein is one row after TCRdb ran MiXCR on the multiplex PCR reads. The authors' filters were not applied to this entry. The table shows roughly 400,000 distinct CDR3 sequences, with 21% occurring only once.

The source was peripheral blood mononuclear cells (PBMCs), collected when the disease was refractory, from a patient treated with antithyroid drugs. This sequence originates from a female donor with Graves disease. The chain joins TRBV2 to TRBJ2-1; tentative D call: TRBD2 (5 bases). CDR3 amino acids: CASSEVGLAVREQFF. Here the CDR3 DNA reads TGTGCCAGCAGTGAAGTAGGGCTAGCCGTACGTGAGCAGTTCTTC.